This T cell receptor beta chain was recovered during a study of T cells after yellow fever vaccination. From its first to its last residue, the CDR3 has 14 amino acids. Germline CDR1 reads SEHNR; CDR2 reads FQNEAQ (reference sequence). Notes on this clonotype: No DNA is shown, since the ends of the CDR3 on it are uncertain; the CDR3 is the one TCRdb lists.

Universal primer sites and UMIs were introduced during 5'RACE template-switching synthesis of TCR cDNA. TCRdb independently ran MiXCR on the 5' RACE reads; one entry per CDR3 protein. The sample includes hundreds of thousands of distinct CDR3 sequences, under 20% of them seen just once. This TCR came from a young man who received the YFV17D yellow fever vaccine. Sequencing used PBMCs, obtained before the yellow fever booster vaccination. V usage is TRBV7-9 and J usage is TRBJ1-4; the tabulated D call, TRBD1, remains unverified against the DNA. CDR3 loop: CASFGPGVREKLFF.